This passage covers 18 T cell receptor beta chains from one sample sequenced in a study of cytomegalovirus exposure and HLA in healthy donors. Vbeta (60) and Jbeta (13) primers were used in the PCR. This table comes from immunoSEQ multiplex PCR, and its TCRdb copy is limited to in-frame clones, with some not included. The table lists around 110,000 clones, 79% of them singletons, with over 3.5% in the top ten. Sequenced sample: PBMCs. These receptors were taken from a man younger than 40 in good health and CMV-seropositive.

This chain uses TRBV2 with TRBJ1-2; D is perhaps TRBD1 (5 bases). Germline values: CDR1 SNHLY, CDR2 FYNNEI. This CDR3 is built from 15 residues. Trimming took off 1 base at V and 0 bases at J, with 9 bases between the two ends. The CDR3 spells CASSEVQVPNYGYTF. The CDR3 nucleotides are TGTGCCAGCAGTGAAGTACAGGTGCCTAACTATGGCTACACCTTC.

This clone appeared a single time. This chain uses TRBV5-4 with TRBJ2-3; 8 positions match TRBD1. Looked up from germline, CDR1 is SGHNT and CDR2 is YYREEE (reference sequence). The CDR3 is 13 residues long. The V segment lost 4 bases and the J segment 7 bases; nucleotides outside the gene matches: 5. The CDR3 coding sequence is TGTGCCAGCAGCCAACGGACAGGGAATACGCAGTATTTT. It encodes CASSQRTGNTQYF.

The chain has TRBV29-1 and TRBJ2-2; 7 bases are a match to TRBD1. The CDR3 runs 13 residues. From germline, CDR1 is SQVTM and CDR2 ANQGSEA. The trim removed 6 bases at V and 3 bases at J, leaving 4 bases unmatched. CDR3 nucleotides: TGCAGCGTCCGGGACAGAGACACCGGGGAGCTGTTTTTT. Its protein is CSVRDRDTGELFF.

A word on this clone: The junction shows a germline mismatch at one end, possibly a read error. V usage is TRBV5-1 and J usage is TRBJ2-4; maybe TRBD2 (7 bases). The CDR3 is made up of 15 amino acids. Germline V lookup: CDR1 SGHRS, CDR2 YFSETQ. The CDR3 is CASSLGGGEVNSQYF. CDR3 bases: TGCGCCAGCAGCTTGGGCGGGGGCGAGGTGAACAGTCAGTACTTC.

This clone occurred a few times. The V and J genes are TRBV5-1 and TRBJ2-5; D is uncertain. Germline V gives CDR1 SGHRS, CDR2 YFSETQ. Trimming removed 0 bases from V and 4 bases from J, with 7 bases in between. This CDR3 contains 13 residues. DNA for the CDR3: TGCGCCAGCAGCTTGGTCGGTCCAGAGACCCAGTACTTC. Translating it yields CASSLVGPETQYF. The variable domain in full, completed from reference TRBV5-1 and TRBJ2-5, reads KAGVTQTPRYLIKTRGQQVTLSCSPISGHRSVSWYQQTPGQGLQFLFEYFSETQRNKGNFPGRFSGRQFSNSRSEMNVSTLELGDSALYLCASSLVGPETQYFGPGTRLLVL.

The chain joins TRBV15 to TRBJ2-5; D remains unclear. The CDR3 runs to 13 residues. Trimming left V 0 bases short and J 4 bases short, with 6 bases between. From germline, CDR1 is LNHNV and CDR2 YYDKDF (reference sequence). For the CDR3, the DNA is TGTGCCACCAGCAGAGACCCCCGAGAGACCCAGTACTTC. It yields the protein CATSRDPRETQYF.

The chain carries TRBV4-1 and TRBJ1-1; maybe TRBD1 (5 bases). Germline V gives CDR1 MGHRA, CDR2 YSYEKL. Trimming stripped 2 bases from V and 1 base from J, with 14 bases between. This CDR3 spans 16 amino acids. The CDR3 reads CASSQRGALRNTEAFF. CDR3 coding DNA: TGCGCCAGCAGCCAACGTGGGGCCCTGCGGAACACTGAAGCTTTCTTT.

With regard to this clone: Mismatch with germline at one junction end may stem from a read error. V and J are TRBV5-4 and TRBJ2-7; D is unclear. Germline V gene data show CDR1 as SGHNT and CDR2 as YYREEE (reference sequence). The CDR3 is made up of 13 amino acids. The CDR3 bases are TGTGCCAGCAGCTTGGCGGGTGACTCCAATGTGGACTTC. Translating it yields CASSLAGDSNVDF.

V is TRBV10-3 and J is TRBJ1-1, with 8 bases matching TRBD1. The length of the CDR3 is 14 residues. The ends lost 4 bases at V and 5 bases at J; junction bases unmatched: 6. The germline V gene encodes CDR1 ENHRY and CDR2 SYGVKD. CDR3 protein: CAISGTGISTEAFF. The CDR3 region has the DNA TGTGCCATCAGTGGGACAGGGATAAGTACTGAAGCTTTCTTT.

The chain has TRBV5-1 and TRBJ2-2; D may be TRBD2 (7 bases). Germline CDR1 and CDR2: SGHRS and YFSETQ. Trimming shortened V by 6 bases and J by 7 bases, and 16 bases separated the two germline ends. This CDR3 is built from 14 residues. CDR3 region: CASTLGGAGGELFF. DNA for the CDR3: TGCGCCAGCACCCTAGGGGGGGCTGGCGGGGAGCTGTTTTTT.

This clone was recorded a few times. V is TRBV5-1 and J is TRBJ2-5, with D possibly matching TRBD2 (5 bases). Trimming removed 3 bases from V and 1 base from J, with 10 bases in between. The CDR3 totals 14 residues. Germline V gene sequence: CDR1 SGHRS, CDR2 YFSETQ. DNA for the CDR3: TGCGCCAGCAGCTCTGCGGGTAGCCAAGAGACCCAGTACTTC. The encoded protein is CASSSAGSQETQYF. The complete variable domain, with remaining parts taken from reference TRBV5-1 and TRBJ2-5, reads KAGVTQTPRYLIKTRGQQVTLSCSPISGHRSVSWYQQTPGQGLQFLFEYFSETQRNKGNFPGRFSGRQFSNSRSEMNVSTLELGDSALYLCASSSAGSQETQYFGPGTRLLVL.

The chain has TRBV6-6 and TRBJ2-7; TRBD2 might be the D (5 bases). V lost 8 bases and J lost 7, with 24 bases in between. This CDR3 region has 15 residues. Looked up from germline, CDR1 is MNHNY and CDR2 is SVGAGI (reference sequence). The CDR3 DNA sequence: TGTGCCAGCCGACCAGTTGGGCTAGGTGGAGGAGAGCAGTACTTC. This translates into CASRPVGLGGGEQYF.

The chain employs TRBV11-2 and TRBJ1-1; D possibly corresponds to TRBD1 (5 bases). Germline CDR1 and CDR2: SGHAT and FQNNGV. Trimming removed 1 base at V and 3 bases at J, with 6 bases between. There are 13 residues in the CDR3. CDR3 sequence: CASSLVQDTEAFF. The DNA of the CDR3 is TGTGCCAGCAGCTTAGTACAGGACACTGAAGCTTTCTTT.

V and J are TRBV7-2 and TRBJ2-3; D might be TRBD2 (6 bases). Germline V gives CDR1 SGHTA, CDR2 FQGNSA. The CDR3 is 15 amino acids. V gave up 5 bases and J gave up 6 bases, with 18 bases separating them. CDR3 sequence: CASSEERVWADTQYF. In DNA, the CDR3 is TGTGCCAGCAGCGAAGAGCGGGTTTGGGCGGATACGCAGTATTTT.

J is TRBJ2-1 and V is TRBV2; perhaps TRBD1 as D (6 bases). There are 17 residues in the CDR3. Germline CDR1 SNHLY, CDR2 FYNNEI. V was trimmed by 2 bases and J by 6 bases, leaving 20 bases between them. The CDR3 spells CASSERGRGFMGNEQFF. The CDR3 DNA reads TGTGCCAGCAGTGAAAGGGGCAGGGGATTCATGGGCAATGAGCAGTTCTTC.

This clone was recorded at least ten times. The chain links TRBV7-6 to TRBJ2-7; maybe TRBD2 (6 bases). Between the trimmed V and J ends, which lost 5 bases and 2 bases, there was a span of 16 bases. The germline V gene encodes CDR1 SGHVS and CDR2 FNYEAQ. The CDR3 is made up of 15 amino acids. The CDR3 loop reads CASSPGSLATYEQYF. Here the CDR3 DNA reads TGTGCCAGCAGCCCCGGCTCACTAGCAACCTACGAGCAGTACTTC.

The CDR3 is CASSEPGQGDTEAFF. CDR3 sequence (DNA): TGTGCCAGCAGTGAACCGGGACAGGGGGACACTGAAGCTTTCTTT. This sequence joins TRBV6-1 and TRBJ1-1; 11 nucleotides match TRBD1. CDR1 MNHNS and CDR2 SASEGT come from the germline V gene. The CDR3 contains 15 residues. The V segment lost 2 bases and the J segment 3 bases; nucleotides outside the gene matches: 2.

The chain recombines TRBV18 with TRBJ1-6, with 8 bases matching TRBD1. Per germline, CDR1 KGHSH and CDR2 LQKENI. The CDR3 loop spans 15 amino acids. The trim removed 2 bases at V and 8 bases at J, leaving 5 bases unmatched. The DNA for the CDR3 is TGTGCCAGCTCACCATGGACAGGGAGGGATTCACCCCTCCACTTT. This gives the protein CASSPWTGRDSPLHF.